Listed here are 30 T cell receptor beta chains from one sample, sequenced in a study of T cell responses to AZD1222 COVID-19 vaccine. Repertoires were generated with immunoSEQ multiplex PCR, while TCRdb's copy carries only in-frame clones and drops some. The data hold about 120,000 clones, with 88% observed a single time. The specimen comprised peripheral blood, sampled 28 days after the second AZD1222 dose. The receptors shown here come from an adult who received the AZD1222 COVID-19 vaccine.

As regards this clone: Compared with germline, one end of the junction differs, possibly owing to a read error. The chain has TRBV24-1 and TRBJ2-1, with a possible D match to TRBD1 (6 bases). Germline V gene sequence: CDR1 KGHDR, CDR2 SFDVKD. The CDR3 runs to 14 residues. For the CDR3, the DNA is TGTGCCACCAGTGATTTCCACAGGGATAGTGAGCAATTCTTC. Its protein product is CATSDFHRDSEQFF.

On this clone: One junction end disagrees with the germline gene, perhaps due to a read error. The chain uses TRBV28 and TRBJ2-5; 10 bases are shared with TRBD2. The CDR3 covers 13 residues. The germline gives CDR1 MDHEN, CDR2 SYDVKM. CDR3 loop: CASSGTSEKTPHF. The CDR3 region has the DNA TGTGCCAGCAGTGGGACTAGCGAAAAGACCCCCCACTTC.

The rearrangement links TRBV12-3 or TRBV12-4 to TRBJ1-5; perhaps TRBD1 as D (6 bases). CDR3 size: 13 residues. Trimming took 3 bases from V and 9 from J, leaving 12 bases between them. CDR3 residues: CASSLGQGMPQHF. In DNA form, the CDR3 reads TGTGCCAGCAGTTTGGGGCAGGGGATGCCCCAGCATTTT.

This clone was seen more than once but under ten times. Other DNA sequences in the same sample also yield this CDR3. J is TRBJ1-5 and V is TRBV9; D is possibly TRBD1 (5 bases). The CDR3 runs to 15 residues. Germline values: CDR1 SGDLS, CDR2 YYNGEE. Trimming removed 1 base from V and 0 bases from J, with 8 bases in between. Here the CDR3 DNA reads TGTGCCAGCAGCGTATCAGGGAATAGCAATCAGCCCCAGCATTTT. It yields the protein CASSVSGNSNQPQHF.

This rearrangement joins TRBV19 to TRBJ1-4; D gene unclear. V lost 0 bases to trimming and J lost 5 bases, with 7 bases between them. Germline CDR1 LNHDA, CDR2 SQIVND (reference sequence). The CDR3 contains 14 residues. This CDR3 reads CASSIEGLNEKLFF. The CDR3 DNA reads TGTGCCAGTAGTATAGAAGGACTGAATGAAAAACTGTTTTTT.

V gene TRBV7-9 combines with J gene TRBJ1-4; D gene unclear. Trimming stripped 1 base from V and 5 bases from J, with 11 bases between. From germline, CDR1 is SEHNR and CDR2 FQNEAQ (reference sequence). The CDR3 contains 15 residues. The CDR3 loop is CASSLVPGSNEKLFF. DNA for the CDR3: TGTGCCAGCAGCTTAGTTCCGGGAAGCAATGAAAAACTGTTTTTT.

The chain uses TRBV4-3 and TRBJ1-2; D ambiguous. Germline-derived CDR1 and CDR2 are LGHNA and YSLEER. Deletions cut 0 bases from V and 2 bases from J, with 7 bases between. There are 14 residues in the CDR3. CDR3 sequence reads: CASSQEAENYGYTF. For the CDR3, the DNA is TGCGCCAGCAGCCAAGAGGCTGAGAACTATGGCTACACCTTC.

This sequence joins TRBV28 and TRBJ1-1; unclear D gene. The CDR3 is 10 amino acids. V was trimmed by 3 bases and J by 9 bases, leaving 5 bases between them. Germline CDR1 MDHEN, CDR2 SYDVKM. CDR3 sequence: CASSFRQAFF. In DNA form, the CDR3 reads TGTGCCAGCAGTTTTCGTCAAGCTTTCTTT.

This clone was counted a single time. The rearrangement joins TRBV19 to TRBJ2-1; D not certain. Germline V gene lookup returns CDR1 LNHDA and CDR2 SQIVND (reference sequence). The CDR3 loop spans 15 amino acids. The ends were cut back, 7 bases at V and 0 bases at J, with 13 bases in the middle. Written as DNA, the CDR3 is TGTGCCAGTACCCCCTCTGCGAGCTCCTACAATGAGCAGTTCTTC. It yields the protein CASTPSASSYNEQFF.

The chain recombines TRBV5-5 with TRBJ2-2, with 14 bases that match TRBD2. The CDR3 runs to 17 residues. V lost 4 bases and J lost 4; bases outside the gene matches: 6. The V gene's germline CDR1 is SGHKS and CDR2 YYEKEE (reference sequence). Written as DNA, the CDR3 is TGTGCCAGCAGCGGGGGACTAGCGGGAGACGGCACCGGGGAGCTGTTTTTT. Its translation is CASSGGLAGDGTGELFF.

This clone came up once. The genes are TRBV19 and TRBJ1-1; D may be TRBD1 (5 bases). The CDR3 is 13 residues long. Trimming left V 3 bases short and J 1 base short, with 6 bases between. Germline V CDR1 and CDR2: LNHDA, SQIVND (reference sequence). CDR3 sequence (DNA): TGTGCCAGTAGTATTCAGGGGAACACTGAAGCTTTCTTT. It is translated as CASSIQGNTEAFF.

The chain is built from TRBV7-2 and TRBJ2-3; the D is unclear. The V gene's germline CDR1 is SGHTA and CDR2 FQGNSA. Deletions cut 2 bases from V and 1 base from J, with 13 bases between. The CDR3 totals 16 residues. CDR3 region: CASSLRVGSRTDTQYF. CDR3 sequence (DNA): TGTGCCAGCAGCTTAAGAGTGGGGTCGCGCACAGATACGCAGTATTTT.

This chain joins TRBV5-1 and TRBJ1-5, with D uncertain. V was cut by 5 bases and J by 7 bases, with 19 bases left in between. Germline assignment: CDR1 SGHRS and CDR2 YFSETQ. The CDR3 covers 15 residues. In DNA, the CDR3 is TGCGCCAGCAGTGCTGTGTCCGGGAGCGGCCAGCCCCAGCATTTT. Translation gives CASSAVSGSGQPQHF.

The chain links TRBV9 to TRBJ1-1; tentative D call: TRBD1 (6 bases). In germline, CDR1 is SGDLS, CDR2 YYNGEE. The germline V and J ends were trimmed by 4 bases and 7 bases, with 17 bases remaining between them. The CDR3 loop spans 14 amino acids. In DNA, the CDR3 is TGTGCCAGCAGCCCGGCCGGGACACTGAGTGAAGCTTTCTTT. The encoded protein is CASSPAGTLSEAFF. Looking up the rest from reference TRBV9 and TRBJ1-1 gives the full variable domain: DSGVTQTPKHLITATGQRVTLRCSPRSGDLSVYWYQQSLDQGLQFLIQYYNGEERAKGNILERFSAQQFPDLHSELNLSSLELGDSALYFCASSPAGTLSEAFFGQGTRLTVV.

The count of this clone is one. This chain links TRBV6-6 with TRBJ2-1; weak D call: TRBD2 (6 bases). The CDR3 is 12 residues long. Germline assignment: CDR1 MNHNY and CDR2 SVGAGI (reference sequence). V was trimmed by 1 base and J by 8 bases, leaving 6 bases between them. The CDR3 sequence: CASSYWGDEQFF. CDR3 bases: TGTGCCAGCAGTTACTGGGGGGATGAGCAGTTCTTC.

The chain employs TRBV24-1 and TRBJ2-2; D call uncertain. From germline, CDR1 is KGHDR and CDR2 SFDVKD. The length of the CDR3 is 12 residues. Trimming cost V 4 bases and J 2 bases, with 1 base left between them. The CDR3 reads CATSENTGELFF. The DNA for the CDR3 is TGTGCCACCAGTGAAAACACCGGGGAGCTGTTTTTT.

The chain has TRBV7-2 and TRBJ1-2; 11 bases are a match to TRBD1. Trimming at V came to 5 bases and at J to 4 bases, leaving 9 bases not matched to a gene. CDR1 and CDR2 (germline): SGHTA, FQGNSA. The length of the CDR3 is 16 residues. The CDR3 DNA sequence: TGTGCCAGCAGCCCCCCCGCGGGACAGGGGGGCTATGGCTACACCTTC. Protein sequence: CASSPPAGQGGYGYTF. The full variable domain, its missing parts supplied by reference TRBV7-2 and TRBJ1-2, is GAGVSQSPSNKVTEKGKDVELRCDPISGHTALYWYRQSLGQGLEFLIYFQGNSAPDKSGLPSDRFSAERTGGSVSTLTIQRTQQEDSAVYLCASSPPAGQGGYGYTFGSGTRLTVV.

The chain is built from TRBV9 and TRBJ1-1; maybe TRBD1 (6 bases). Germline V gene sequence: CDR1 SGDLS, CDR2 YYNGEE. Trimming stripped 3 bases from V and 3 bases from J, with 21 bases between. The length of the CDR3 is 17 residues. The CDR3 nucleotides are TGTGCCAGCAGCGCCCGTGGGGGAGGGGCAGGGGACACTGAAGCTTTCTTT. It is translated as CASSARGGGAGDTEAFF.

This clone occurred once. In nucleotides, the CDR3 is TGTGCCATCACCCCGGCAGCGGGGGGCCGGGGCACAGATACGCAGTATTTT. Translation gives CAITPAAGGRGTDTQYF. V is TRBV10-3 and J is TRBJ2-3; 9 bases line up with TRBD2. The germline CDR1 and CDR2 sequences are ENHRY and SYGVKD. The J segment lost 1 base and the V segment lost 7 bases, leaving 12 bases of the junction unmatched. The CDR3 is 17 amino acids.

This clone has only one observation. V is TRBV6-4 and J is TRBJ1-2; D unclear. This CDR3 has 14 residues. The germline V gene encodes CDR1 MRHNA and CDR2 SNTAGT. The germline V and J ends were trimmed by 5 bases and 8 bases, with 18 bases remaining between them. The CDR3 is CASSSTPRSGGYTF. The CDR3 DNA is TGTGCCAGCAGTTCTACACCCCGTAGCGGCGGCTACACCTTC.

This chain connects TRBV5-6 to TRBJ2-7; maybe TRBD1 (5 bases). The length of the CDR3 is 15 residues. The germline V gene has CDR1 SGHDT and CDR2 YYEEEE. V gave up 4 bases and J gave up 3 bases, with 17 bases separating them. CDR3 region: CASSRGQIKLYEQYF. The CDR3, as DNA: TGTGCCAGCAGCCGTGGACAAATAAAGCTCTACGAGCAGTACTTC. Filled out from reference TRBV5-6 and TRBJ2-7, the complete variable domain reads DAGVTQSPTHLIKTRGQQVTLRCSPKSGHDTVSWYQQALGQGPQFIFQYYEEEERQRGNFPDRFSGHQFPNYSSELNVNALLLGDSALYLCASSRGQIKLYEQYFGPGTRLTVT.

This sequence joins TRBV4-1 and TRBJ2-2; D is tentatively TRBD1 or TRBD2 (6 bases each). V was cut by 4 bases and J by 7 bases, with 16 bases left in between. The CDR3 is 15 residues long. In germline, CDR1 is MGHRA, CDR2 YSYEKL. CDR3 loop: CASSRGGILGGELFF. CDR3 sequence (DNA): TGCGCCAGCAGCCGAGGGGGGATCTTAGGCGGGGAGCTGTTTTTT.

The V call is TRBV6-5, the J call TRBJ2-3; D gene uncertain. Between the trimmed V and J ends, which lost 1 base and 7 bases, there was a span of 3 bases. The CDR3 contains 11 residues. Looked up from germline, CDR1 is MNHEY and CDR2 is SVGAGI. CDR3 sequence (DNA): TGTGCCAGCAGTTACTATAATACGCAGTATTTT. It specifies CASSYYNTQYF.

The chain is built from TRBV28 and TRBJ1-1; 9 bases agree with TRBD1. Trimming removed 3 bases from V and 0 bases from J; junction bases left unmatched: 2. The V gene's germline CDR1 is MDHEN and CDR2 SYDVKM. This CDR3 has 15 amino acids. The CDR3 DNA reads TGTGCCAGCAGTTTCCGGGACAGGGTGAACACTGAAGCTTTCTTT. Translation: CASSFRDRVNTEAFF.

V gene TRBV19 combines with J gene TRBJ2-4; possibly TRBD1 or TRBD2 for D (6 bases each). Germline loops: CDR1 LNHDA, CDR2 SQIVND (reference sequence). Trimming took 10 bases from V and 2 from J, leaving 12 bases between them. This CDR3 comprises 13 residues. CDR3 nucleotide sequence: TGTGCCACCGAGGGGGGAACCAAAAACATTCAGTACTTC. Translation gives CATEGGTKNIQYF.

This chain links TRBV6-2 or TRBV6-3 with TRBJ2-5, with 7 bases aligning to TRBD1. This CDR3 contains 13 residues. The germline V gene has CDR1 MNHEY and CDR2 SVGEGT. After removal of 3 bases from V and 5 bases from J, the junction contained 3 bases not matched to a gene. CDR3 sequence: CASSYEGAETQYF. In DNA, the CDR3 is TGTGCCAGCAGTTATGAGGGGGCTGAGACCCAGTACTTC.

The genes are TRBV30 and TRBJ2-7, with 10 bases that match TRBD2. This CDR3 contains 15 residues. The V gene's germline CDR1 is GTSNPN and CDR2 SVGIG (reference sequence). V dropped 4 bases and J dropped 0; count of bases not matched to a gene: 6. CDR3 residues: CAWNTLAGASYEQYF. CDR3 nucleotides: TGTGCCTGGAATACCCTAGCGGGGGCCTCCTACGAGCAGTACTTC. Drawing the rest from reference TRBV30 and TRBJ2-7, the complete variable domain is SQTIHQWPATLVQPVGSPLSLECTVEGTSNPNLYWYRQAAGRGLQLLFYSVGIGQISSEVPQNLSASRPQDRQFILSSKKLLLSDSGFYLCAWNTLAGASYEQYFGPGTRLTVT.

The chain is built from TRBV14 and TRBJ2-2; D assignment may be TRBD1 or TRBD2 (5 bases each). Germline V CDR1 and CDR2: SGHDN, FVKESK. There are 16 residues in the CDR3. V was trimmed by 0 bases and J by 6 bases, leaving 14 bases between them. The CDR3 DNA follows: TGTGCCAGCAGCCAAGAAGGGACGGAGAGGTCCGGGGAGCTGTTTTTT. It is translated as CASSQEGTERSGELFF.

The chain carries TRBV27 and TRBJ1-1, with unresolved D. V lost 4 bases to trimming and J lost 1 base, with 16 bases between them. Germline CDR1 is MNHEY and CDR2 is SMNVEV (reference sequence). The CDR3 extends over 16 amino acids. The CDR3 reads CASSSPDRIPNTEAFF. The CDR3 DNA sequence: TGTGCCAGCAGTTCCCCCGACCGTATTCCGAACACTGAAGCTTTCTTT.

The gene calls are TRBV4-3 and TRBJ1-6; TRBD1 might be the D (6 bases). This CDR3 comprises 19 residues. Per germline, CDR1 LGHNA and CDR2 YSLEER. Trimming took 3 bases from V and 1 from J, leaving 19 bases between them. The CDR3 loop is CASSQDRAGGASYNSPLHF. The CDR3 bases are TGCGCCAGCAGCCAGGATAGAGCGGGGGGCGCGTCCTATAATTCACCCCTCCACTTT.